These 7 T cell receptor beta chains share one sample of origin, sequenced in a study of shared clonotypes between healthy human individuals (TCRdb year 2020). The library relied on the immunoSEQ multiplex PCR assay. TCRdb mirrors the immuneACCESS table, restricted to in-frame sequences. Some clones are absent from its copies; in checked studies, under half trace to an unresolved V gene, and the reason for the others is unknown. This sample comprises over a million clones, 75% of them detected only once. The ten top clones hold over 1.3% of the sample. Sequencing used memory CD4+ T cells sorted from blood. The cell subset or site label on this specimen signifies: CD45RA-negative fraction. These receptors all stem from a man aged 18 to 29 in good health.

The chain recombines TRBV4-1 with TRBJ2-1; 12 positions agree with TRBD2. V lost 3 bases and J lost 5; bases outside the gene matches: 8. Looked up from germline, CDR1 is MGHRA and CDR2 is YSYEKL. The CDR3 length is 17 residues. The CDR3 is CASSQQRLAGVDNEQFF. CDR3 coding DNA: TGCGCCAGCAGCCAGCAAAGACTAGCGGGGGTTGACAATGAGCAGTTCTTC.

The V call is TRBV2, the J call TRBJ2-2; 9 bases fit TRBD1. V shed 10 bases and J 6 bases; nucleotides not matched to a gene: 12. The CDR3 consists of 15 residues. Germline lookup yields CDR1 SNHLY and CDR2 FYNNEI. CDR3 loop: CATEPGQGFSGELFF. CDR3 sequence (DNA): TGTGCCACCGAACCGGGACAGGGTTTTTCCGGGGAGCTGTTTTTT.

The gene calls are TRBV21-1 and TRBJ2-7; the table's D call, TRBD2, was not checked against the DNA. TRBV21-1 is a pseudogene locus. The CDR3 spans 15 residues. CDR3 bases: TGTGCCAGCAGCAAAGGGGGAGGGGCGGAAAACGAGCAGTACTTC. Protein: CASSKGGGAENEQYF.

The J gene is TRBJ1-4, the V gene TRBV28, with TRBD1 matching over 8 bases. The germline V gene encodes CDR1 MDHEN and CDR2 SYDVKM. The J segment lost 5 bases and the V segment lost 6 bases, leaving 11 bases of the junction unmatched. The CDR3 runs to 16 residues. The CDR3 protein is CASSYTGGTLNEKLFF. CDR3 DNA: TGTGCCAGCAGCTATACAGGGGGAACCCTAAATGAAAAACTGTTTTTT. Combining the CDR3 with reference TRBV28 and TRBJ1-4 gives the whole variable domain DVKVTQSSRYLVKRTGEKVFLECVQDMDHENMFWYRQDPGLGLRLIYFSYDVKMKEKGDIPEGYSVSREKKERFSLILESASTNQTSMYLCASSYTGGTLNEKLFFGSGTQLSVL.

The CDR3 here is CASRKTSSEQFF. For the CDR3, the DNA is TGTGCCAGTCGTAAGACTAGCTCTGAGCAGTTCTTC. The chain is built from TRBV28 and TRBJ2-1; 7 nucleotides agree with TRBD2. This CDR3 comprises 12 residues. CDR1 MDHEN and CDR2 SYDVKM come from the germline V gene. Trimming removed 9 bases from V and 9 bases from J; junction bases left unmatched: 8.

V usage is TRBV19 and J usage is TRBJ1-5; D gene unclear. The CDR3 runs to 14 residues. The germline V gene encodes CDR1 LNHDA and CDR2 SQIVND (reference sequence). Trimming shortened V by 3 bases and J by 3 bases, and 9 bases separated the two germline ends. The CDR3: CASSISGVNQPQHF. The DNA of the CDR3 is TGTGCCAGTAGTATTAGCGGTGTCAATCAGCCCCAGCATTTT. Drawing the rest from reference TRBV19 and TRBJ1-5, the complete variable domain is DGGITQSPKYLFRKEGQNVTLSCEQNLNHDAMYWYRQDPGQGLRLIYYSQIVNDFQKGDIAEGYSVSREKKESFPLTVTSAQKNPTAFYLCASSISGVNQPQHFGDGTRLSIL.

This sequence joins TRBV29-1 and TRBJ2-1; D is perhaps TRBD1 (6 bases). The CDR3 spans 15 residues. The germline V and J ends were trimmed by 3 bases and 5 bases, with 17 bases remaining between them. The V gene's germline CDR1 is SQVTM and CDR2 ANQGSEA. CDR3 protein: CSVDNRESHHNEQFF. In DNA, the CDR3 is TGCAGCGTTGATAACAGGGAATCTCACCACAATGAGCAGTTCTTC.